These 22 T cell receptor beta chains share one sample of origin, sequenced in a study of beta chain features in type 1 diabetes (dated by TCRdb to 2017 to 2018). Libraries came from the immunoSEQ multiplex PCR assay. All of the isolated RNA was reverse transcribed with the High Capacity cDNA Reverse Transcription Kit, so expressed TCRB transcripts were sequenced. TCRdb took this table from immuneACCESS and kept in-frame rearrangements with V and J called. Such tables lack part of the clones; where checked against another copy, unresolved V genes explain under half of the gap, and the rest is unexplained. The sample table records 200,000 to 250,000 clones; 9.6% of these occur just once. Jointly, the top ten make up under 0.035% of the sample. The sample taken for sequencing was naive CD4+ T cells from blood. The meaning of the sample's cell subset or site label: true naive CD4+ T cells. The receptors come from a woman aged 18-30 years in good health.

This clone came up a few times. This chain joins TRBV6-1 and TRBJ1-2; the match to TRBD1 covers 8 bases. With 4 bases clipped from V and 8 bases from J, the junction kept 9 bases outside the gene matches. CDR3 length: 14 amino acids. Germline CDR1 MNHNS, CDR2 SASEGT. CDR3 residues: CASSAGDRGSGYTF. The CDR3 DNA follows: TGTGCCAGCAGTGCGGGCGACAGGGGAAGCGGCTACACCTTC.

This clone has a handful of counts. V usage is TRBV2 and J usage is TRBJ1-1; D might be TRBD1 (5 bases). The CDR3 spans 14 residues. Germline V gives CDR1 SNHLY, CDR2 FYNNEI. Trimming removed 8 bases from V and 7 bases from J, with 20 bases in between. CDR3 DNA: TGTGCCAGCGCGAGCAGGGCCGTAAAGGGTGAAGCTTTCTTT. This encodes CASASRAVKGEAFF.

This clone showed up just a few times. The chain combines TRBV5-4 with TRBJ2-5, with TRBD2 identical over 7 bases. This CDR3 has 15 residues. V lost 4 bases to trimming and J lost 1 base; unmatched junction nucleotides: 7. Germline V lookup: CDR1 SGHNT, CDR2 YYREEE (reference sequence). Here the CDR3 reads CASSEWDYLQETQYF. The CDR3 nucleotides are TGTGCCAGCAGCGAATGGGACTACCTCCAAGAGACCCAGTACTTC. The whole variable domain, filled in from reference TRBV5-4 and TRBJ2-5, reads ETGVTQSPTHLIKTRGQQVTLRCSSQSGHNTVSWYQQALGQGPQFIFQYYREEENGRGNFPPRFSGLQFPNYSSELNVNALELDDSALYLCASSEWDYLQETQYFGPGTRLLVL.

This chain joins TRBV4-1 and TRBJ1-1; D unclear. Germline values: CDR1 MGHRA, CDR2 YSYEKL. The CDR3 is 17 residues long. V was pared by 0 bases and J by 0 bases, with 14 bases between. The CDR3 DNA follows: TGCGCCAGCAGCCAAGAAATTGCGGTCAGAGTGAACACTGAAGCTTTCTTT. As protein: CASSQEIAVRVNTEAFF.

The chain is built from TRBV29-1 and TRBJ1-1; D call uncertain. The CDR3 contains 13 residues. Germline V gene data show CDR1 as SQVTM and CDR2 as ANQGSEA. The V and J ends lost 2 bases and 1 base respectively, with 8 bases between them. CDR3 in DNA: TGCAGCGTTGAATCCCAGTCGAACACTGAAGCTTTCTTT. Residues: CSVESQSNTEAFF.

This clone was seen more than once but under ten times. The V call is TRBV25-1, the J call TRBJ1-1; no clear D gene. Trimming left V 10 bases short and J 10 bases short, with 19 bases between. From germline, CDR1 is MGHDK and CDR2 SYGVNS. The CDR3 length is 12 residues. The CDR3 reads CATSSLLGAAFF. CDR3 coding DNA: TGTGCCACTAGCAGCCTCCTTGGCGCAGCTTTCTTT. Supplemented by reference TRBV25-1 and TRBJ1-1, the full variable domain reads EADIYQTPRYLVIGTGKKITLECSQTMGHDKMYWYQQDPGMELHLIHYSYGVNSTEKGDLSSESTVSRIRTEHFPLTLESARPSHTSQYLCATSSLLGAAFFGQGTRLTVV.

The chain carries TRBV7-3 and TRBJ2-1; 9 bases are shared with TRBD2. V dropped 2 bases and J dropped 0; count of bases not matched to a gene: 11. CDR1 and CDR2 from the germline V gene are SGHTA and FQGTGA. The CDR3 totals 19 residues. The DNA for the CDR3 is TGTGCCAGCAGCTTATCCGTAGCGGGGGCCCTCAGCTCCTACAATGAGCAGTTCTTC. The encoded protein is CASSLSVAGALSSYNEQFF. The full variable domain, its missing parts supplied by reference TRBV7-3 and TRBJ2-1, is GAGVSQTPSNKVTEKGKYVELRCDPISGHTALYWYRQSLGQGPEFLIYFQGTGAADDSGLPNDRFFAVRPEGSVSTLKIQRTERGDSAVYLCASSLSVAGALSSYNEQFFGPGTRLTVL.

The genes are TRBV6-4 and TRBJ2-6; 7 bases match TRBD1. This CDR3 comprises 15 residues. Germline V gives CDR1 MRHNA, CDR2 SNTAGT. V lost 6 bases to trimming and J lost 1 base; unmatched junction nucleotides: 3. This chain's CDR3 is CASRPTGSGANVLTF. The CDR3 DNA reads as TGTGCCAGCAGACCGACAGGGTCTGGGGCCAACGTCCTGACTTTC.

This clone was picked up a small number of times. CDR3 region: CASSLRLGKGPYNEQFF. DNA for the CDR3: TGTGCCAGCAGCCTCAGACTAGGGAAGGGTCCCTACAATGAGCAGTTCTTC. The chain joins TRBV11-3 to TRBJ2-1; tentative D call: TRBD2 (6 bases). The CDR3 runs to 17 residues. V was trimmed by 5 bases and J by 2 bases, leaving 19 bases between them. The germline CDR1 and CDR2 sequences are SGHNT and YENEEA. Variable domain in full (rest from reference TRBV11-3 and TRBJ2-1): EAGVVQSPRYKIIEKKQPVAFWCNPISGHNTLYWYLQNLGQGPELLIRYENEEAVDDSQLPKDRFSAERLKGVDSTLKIQPAELGDSAVYLCASSLRLGKGPYNEQFFGPGTRLTVL.

This clone turned up a few times. The chain uses TRBV2 and TRBJ2-5; 9 bases map to TRBD2. The V gene's germline CDR1 is SNHLY and CDR2 FYNNEI. There are 14 residues in the CDR3. The V gene end was trimmed by 7 bases and the J gene end by 4 bases; junction bases not matched to a gene: 7. CDR3: CASKRREGRETQYF. The CDR3 bases are TGTGCCAGCAAGAGGCGGGAGGGGCGAGAGACCCAGTACTTC.

This clone was found a few times. The V and J genes are TRBV28 and TRBJ2-1, with 7 bases fitting TRBD2. This CDR3 spans 17 amino acids. Looked up from germline, CDR1 is MDHEN and CDR2 is SYDVKM. V dropped 5 bases and J dropped 8; count of bases not matched to a gene: 18. CDR3 region: CASSPGGIPGGRDEQFF. The CDR3 nucleotides read TGTGCCAGCAGTCCCGGTGGAATACCGGGGGGAAGAGATGAGCAGTTCTTC.

The chain has TRBV5-1 and TRBJ2-3, with D uncertain. Germline V lookup: CDR1 SGHRS, CDR2 YFSETQ. This CDR3 is 15 amino acids long. V lost 0 bases, J lost 0 bases, and 8 bases lay in between. Here the CDR3 DNA reads TGCGCCAGCAGCTTGGACGGTACTAGCACAGATACGCAGTATTTT. It translates to CASSLDGTSTDTQYF.

This clone was detected a few times. This chain joins TRBV7-9 and TRBJ1-5, with 8 bases that match TRBD1. CDR3 length equals 16 residues. J was trimmed by 2 bases and V by 4 bases; bases with no gene match: 7. Germline assignment: CDR1 SEHNR and CDR2 FQNEAQ (reference sequence). For the CDR3, the DNA is TGTGCCAGCAGCTCAGGGGGCGGGAGGGGCAATCAGCCCCAGCATTTT. Translated, it gives CASSSGGGRGNQPQHF.

This chain joins TRBV18 and TRBJ2-5; TRBD1 agrees at 7 bases. J lost 2 bases, V lost 7 bases, and 4 bases had no gene match. Looked up from germline, CDR1 is KGHSH and CDR2 is LQKENI. The CDR3 extends over 13 amino acids. The DNA for the CDR3 is TGTGCCAGCTATGGGACAGCACAAGAGACCCAGTACTTC. Protein: CASYGTAQETQYF.

This clone was counted only a few times. The CDR3 region has the DNA TGCGCCAGCAGCTTGGCACCCGGGGGAGACCTCCAAGAGACCCAGTACTTC. It is translated as CASSLAPGGDLQETQYF. V and J are TRBV5-1 and TRBJ2-5; TRBD2 is a possible D gene (6 bases). V lost 0 bases and J lost 1, with 16 bases in between. The CDR3 loop spans 17 amino acids. Germline V CDR1 and CDR2: SGHRS, YFSETQ. Filled out from reference TRBV5-1 and TRBJ2-5, the complete variable domain reads KAGVTQTPRYLIKTRGQQVTLSCSPISGHRSVSWYQQTPGQGLQFLFEYFSETQRNKGNFPGRFSGRQFSNSRSEMNVSTLELGDSALYLCASSLAPGGDLQETQYFGPGTRLLVL.

The count of this clone is one. The rearrangement joins TRBV6-1 to TRBJ1-3; no reliable D call. CDR1 is MNHNS, CDR2 SASEGT, per germline. The CDR3 has 16 residues. With 0 bases removed from V and 0 bases from J, the gap between germline ends came to 9 bases. The CDR3 bases are TGTGCCAGCAGTGAAGCCGACTCGACCTCTGGAAACACCATATATTTT. Residues: CASSEADSTSGNTIYF.

The rearrangement uses TRBV28 and TRBJ2-7, with 10 positions matching TRBD1. CDR1 and CDR2 from the germline V gene are MDHEN and SYDVKM. This CDR3 spans 16 amino acids. The V and J ends lost 4 bases and 9 bases, in that order; junction bases with no gene match: 15. CDR3 amino acids: CASSSPSGQGTDLQYF. CDR3 DNA sequence: TGTGCCAGCAGTTCCCCCTCGGGACAGGGGACGGATTTGCAGTACTTC. The full variable domain, rest sourced from reference TRBV28 and TRBJ2-7, is DVKVTQSSRYLVKRTGEKVFLECVQDMDHENMFWYRQDPGLGLRLIYFSYDVKMKEKGDIPEGYSVSREKKERFSLILESASTNQTSMYLCASSSPSGQGTDLQYFGPGTRLTVT.

The genes are TRBV5-1 and TRBJ2-7; a weak D match, TRBD1 (5 bases). The CDR3 contains 14 residues. The germline V gene encodes CDR1 SGHRS and CDR2 YFSETQ. Deletions cut 0 bases from V and 2 bases from J, with 9 bases between. CDR3 DNA: TGCGCCAGCAGCTTGGGGTCAGGGCCCTACGAGCAGTACTTC. It yields the protein CASSLGSGPYEQYF.

The chain employs TRBV6-1 and TRBJ2-7; a possible D gene is TRBD1 (5 bases). The CDR3 is 13 residues long. The V gene's germline CDR1 is MNHNS and CDR2 SASEGT. V lost 1 base and J lost 5, with 9 bases in between. CDR3: CASSEGRANEQYF. CDR3 coding DNA: TGTGCCAGCAGTGAAGGCAGGGCAAACGAGCAGTACTTC.

This clone was counted only a few times. The CDR3 here is CASSLGRRVDGYTF. CDR3 coding DNA: TGTGCCAGCAGCCTCGGAAGGAGGGTCGATGGCTACACCTTC. The V and J genes are TRBV7-9 and TRBJ1-2; D ambiguous. CDR1 is SEHNR, CDR2 FQNEAQ, per germline (reference sequence). V dropped 5 bases and J dropped 6 bases, with 16 bases sitting between them. The CDR3 consists of 14 residues. The full variable domain, rest sourced from reference TRBV7-9 and TRBJ1-2, is DTGVSQNPRHKITKRGQNVTFRCDPISEHNRLYWYRQTLGQGPEFLTYFQNEAQLEKSRLLSDRFSAERPKGSFSTLEIQRTEQGDSAMYLCASSLGRRVDGYTFGSGTRLTVV.

This sequence joins TRBV14 and TRBJ1-2, with TRBD1 identical over 11 bases. J was trimmed by 9 bases and V by 3 bases; bases with no gene match: 6. The length of the CDR3 is 14 residues. Germline assignment: CDR1 SGHDN and CDR2 FVKESK. In DNA, the CDR3 is TGTGCCAGCAGCCAGGACAGGGGGCGGGCGAGCTACACCTTC. Its translation: CASSQDRGRASYTF.

There are many counts of this clone. The rearrangement uses TRBV29-1 and TRBJ2-7, with unresolved D. V was clipped by 1 base and J by 6 bases, with 7 bases between them. CDR1 and CDR2 (germline): SQVTM, ANQGSEA. The CDR3 is made up of 11 amino acids. The CDR3 coding sequence is TGCAGCGTTGAAGTCTTCGGCGAGCAGTACTTC. Encoded protein: CSVEVFGEQYF.